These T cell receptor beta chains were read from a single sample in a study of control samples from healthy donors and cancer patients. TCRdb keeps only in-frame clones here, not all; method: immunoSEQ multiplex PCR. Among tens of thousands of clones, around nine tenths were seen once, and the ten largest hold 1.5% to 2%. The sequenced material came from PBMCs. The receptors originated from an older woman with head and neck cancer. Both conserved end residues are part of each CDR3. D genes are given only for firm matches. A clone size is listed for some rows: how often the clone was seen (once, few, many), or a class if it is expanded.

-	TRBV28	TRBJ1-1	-	CASTQEGDTEAFF	TGTGCCAGCACTCAGGAGGGGGACACTGAAGCTTTCTTT
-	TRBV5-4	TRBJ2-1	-	CASSFPGAYNEQFF	TGTGCCAGCAGCTTCCCGGGGGCGTACAATGAGCAGTTCTTC
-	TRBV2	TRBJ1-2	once	CASRPGVPGYTF	TGTGCCAGCAGACCCGGGGTCCCGGGCTACACCTTC
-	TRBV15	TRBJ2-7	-	CATSRDRDPSYEQYF	TGTGCCACCAGCAGAGACCGGGACCCCTCCTACGAGCAGTACTTC
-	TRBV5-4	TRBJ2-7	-	CASSVQGLNEQYF	TGTGCCAGCAGCGTACAGGGTCTCAACGAGCAGTACTTC
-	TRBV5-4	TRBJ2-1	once	CASSLFRGADSYNEQFF	TGTGCCAGCAGCTTGTTTCGGGGAGCGGACTCCTACAATGAGCAGTTCTTC
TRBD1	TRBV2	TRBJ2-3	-	CASRTQGARTDTQYF	TGTGCCAGCAGGACACAGGGGGCCCGCACAGATACGCAGTATTTT
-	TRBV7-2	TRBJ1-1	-	CASSLGQNTEAFF	TGTGCCAGCAGCTTAGGGCAGAACACTGAAGCTTTCTTT
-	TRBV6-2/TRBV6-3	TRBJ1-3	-	CASSYSMMGRRSSGNTIYF	TGTGCCAGCAGTTACTCGATGATGGGCAGGAGAAGCTCTGGAAACACCATATATTTT
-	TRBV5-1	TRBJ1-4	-	CASSFSGSEKLFF	TGCGCCAGCAGCTTCTCCGGGAGTGAAAAACTGTTTTTT
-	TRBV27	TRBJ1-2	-	CASRNPGDGYTF	TGTGCCAGCAGGAATCCGGGGGATGGCTACACCTTC
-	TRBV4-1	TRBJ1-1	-	CASSQVEGANTYF	TGCGCCAGCAGCCAAGTGGAAGGCGCGAATACATATTTT
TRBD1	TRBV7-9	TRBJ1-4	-	CASSLRGTGDEKLFF	TGTGCCAGCAGCTTACGCGGGACAGGGGATGAAAAACTGTTTTTT
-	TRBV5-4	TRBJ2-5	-	CASSLDIAQTQYF	TGTGCCAGCAGCTTGGATATAGCCCAGACCCAGTACTTC
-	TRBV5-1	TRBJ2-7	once	CASSEQPGNLNSYEQYF	TGCGCCAGCAGTGAGCAACCCGGCAACCTCAATTCCTACGAGCAGTACTTC
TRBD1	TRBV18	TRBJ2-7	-	CASSPGQDHEQYF	TGTGCCAGCTCACCAGGACAGGACCACGAGCAGTACTTC
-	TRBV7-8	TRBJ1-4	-	CASSSRTNEKLFF	TGTGCCAGCAGCTCAAGGACTAATGAAAAACTGTTTTTT
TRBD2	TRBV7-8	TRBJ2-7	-	CASSLGAGGSSYEQYF	TGTGCCAGCAGCTTAGGAGCGGGAGGGAGCTCCTACGAGCAGTACTTC
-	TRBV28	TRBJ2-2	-	CASRATRGGGENTGELFF	TGTGCCAGCAGGGCCACCCGAGGAGGGGGCGAAAACACCGGGGAGCTGTTTTTT
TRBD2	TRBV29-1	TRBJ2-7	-	CSVASGIGLEQYF	TGCAGCGTTGCCAGCGGGATAGGACTCGAGCAGTACTTC
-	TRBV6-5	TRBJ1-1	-	CASSWTENTEAFF	TGTGCCAGCAGCTGGACAGAGAACACTGAAGCTTTCTTT
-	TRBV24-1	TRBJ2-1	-	CATSRDSKAGSSYNEQFF	TGTGCCACCAGCCGGGACAGCAAAGCGGGAAGCTCCTACAATGAGCAGTTCTTC